These T cell receptor beta chains were read from a single sample in a study of blood T cell repertoires in COVID-19. Only in-frame clones appear in the TCRdb table, and some are missing; sequencing was by immunoSEQ multiplex PCR. The sample has approximately 280,000 clones, approximately 83% seen once; the top ten hold 2.1%. Input material: peripheral blood. The receptors shown here come from a young woman who had recovered from COVID-19. CDR3s include the opening cysteine and the closing phenylalanine or tryptophan. The order of the fields is CDR3 length, V gene, D gene, J gene, CDR3 protein. A D gene is named only where the DNA matches it firmly.

>17|TRBV28|TRBD1|TRBJ2-7
CASSLFSVGQGNYEQYF
>14|TRBV7-9|-|TRBJ1-4
CASSLDMANEKLFF
>17|TRBV28|TRBD2|TRBJ2-1
CASSFRGGLAGGGEQFF
>13|TRBV18|-|TRBJ1-4
CASSPQGQEKLFF
>13|TRBV27|TRBD1|TRBJ1-2
CASRGTGTHGYTF
>13|TRBV10-3|-|TRBJ1-2
CAISVGGAGGYTF
>15|TRBV12-5|-|TRBJ1-1
CASGKGAGINTEAFF
>13|TRBV9|TRBD1|TRBJ2-5
CASGTGGDETQYF
>16|TRBV7-9|-|TRBJ2-2
CASSTRDIIQPGELFF
>15|TRBV19|-|TRBJ1-5
CASSIGRGFVQPQHF
>12|TRBV28|-|TRBJ1-2
CATQGINYGYTF
>14|TRBV5-1|TRBD1|TRBJ1-1
CASSSGTGPREAFF
>14|TRBV27|-|TRBJ2-7
CASSLGGLNYEQYF
>13|TRBV18|-|TRBJ2-7
CASSPYRDYEQYF
>16|TRBV3-1/TRBV3-2|TRBD1|TRBJ2-2
CASSRGGQGNTGELFF
>13|TRBV10-2|-|TRBJ2-7
CASSGWTAYEQYF
>15|TRBV19|TRBD1|TRBJ2-7
CASSGGGTGTYEQYF
>13|TRBV5-1|-|TRBJ2-1
CASTLGGRNEQFF
>13|TRBV7-2|-|TRBJ1-1
CASSLGRNTEAFF
>14|TRBV9|-|TRBJ1-1
CASSVGGRNTEAFF
>14|TRBV25-1|-|TRBJ2-5
CASGWQGGGETQYF
>15|TRBV6-6|TRBD1|TRBJ1-2
CASSQTQGANYGYTF
>14|TRBV6-5|-|TRBJ1-1
CASTPGVSNTEAFF
>17|TRBV13|TRBD1|TRBJ2-2
CASSAGTGIVDTGELFF
>15|TRBV5-1|TRBD1|TRBJ1-1
CASTSTQTGGTEAFF
>15|TRBV28|TRBD1|TRBJ1-4
CASSSSGTGNEKLFF
>12|TRBV7-9|-|TRBJ1-2
CATSTANYGYTF
>14|TRBV7-2|-|TRBJ2-4
CASSFQRNKNIQYF
>15|TRBV19|-|TRBJ1-1
CASSTGLPVLTEAFF
>16|TRBV5-1|-|TRBJ2-7
CASTPNEALSSYEQYF
>13|TRBV7-2|-|TRBJ1-1
CASSLEWGAEAFF
>13|TRBV28|-|TRBJ2-7
CASSLGRDYEQYF
>16|TRBV9|-|TRBJ1-1
CASSRGVWGSETEAFF
>14|TRBV24-1|TRBD2|TRBJ2-3
CATSGTLAGDTQYF
>14|TRBV3-1/TRBV3-2|-|TRBJ1-3
CASSPDIGGNTIYF
>16|TRBV19|TRBD1|TRBJ1-5
CASNTIRDRGFQPQHF
>20|TRBV10-3|TRBD1|TRBJ1-6
CAISESGRTGVSSYNSPLHF
>13|TRBV27|-|TRBJ1-2
CASSPQRGYGYTF
>17|TRBV28|TRBD1|TRBJ2-1
CASSLVQGQGAGNEQFF
>13|TRBV6-6|-|TRBJ1-2
CASSSPLGDGYTF
>14|TRBV7-3|TRBD1|TRBJ2-1
CASSLVSGQGEQFF
>12|TRBV10-3|-|TRBJ2-7
CAITMSTYEQYF
>12|TRBV19|-|TRBJ1-1
CASRPEGFEAFF
>19|TRBV27|TRBD1|TRBJ2-6
CASSPFEIDRDSGANVLTF
>15|TRBV6-5|TRBD1|TRBJ2-7
CASRPATGLGYEQYF
>15|TRBV14|TRBD2|TRBJ2-3
CASRKTSGFTDTQYF
>14|TRBV2|-|TRBJ1-2
CASSESARGYGYTF
>16|TRBV27|TRBD2|TRBJ2-7
CASSLSIRASGYEQYF
>12|TRBV6-5|-|TRBJ2-1
CASSFGGREMFF
>17|TRBV7-8|TRBD1|TRBJ1-1
CASSLKRQGAGATEAFF
>12|TRBV27|-|TRBJ2-2
CASHDFTGELFF
>13|TRBV29-1|-|TRBJ1-2
CSVEEGADYGYTF
>11|TRBV25-1|-|TRBJ2-7
CASSGAREQYF
>13|TRBV20-1|-|TRBJ2-7
CSASSKAAYEQYF
>16|TRBV18|-|TRBJ2-1
CASSPPAGAAANEQFF
>12|TRBV6-5|TRBD2|TRBJ2-7
CAGRTSGNEQYF
>13|TRBV4-1|-|TRBJ1-1
CASSRGTSTEAFF
>17|TRBV19|TRBD1|TRBJ2-5
CASSIVRGGQGWETQYF
>13|TRBV5-1|-|TRBJ2-5
CASSFNIQETQYF
>13|TRBV30|-|TRBJ1-4
CAWRPDNLEKLFF